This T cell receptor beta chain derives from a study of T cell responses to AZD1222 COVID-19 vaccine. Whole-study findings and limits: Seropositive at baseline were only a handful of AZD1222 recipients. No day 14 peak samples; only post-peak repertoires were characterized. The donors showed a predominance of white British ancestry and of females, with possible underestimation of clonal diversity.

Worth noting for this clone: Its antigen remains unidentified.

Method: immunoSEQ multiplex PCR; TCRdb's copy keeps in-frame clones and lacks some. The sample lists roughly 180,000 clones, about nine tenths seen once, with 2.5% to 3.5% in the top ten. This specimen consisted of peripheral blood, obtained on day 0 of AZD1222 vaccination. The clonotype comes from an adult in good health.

This CDR3 reads CASSPSAPGDQPQHF. CDR3 in DNA: TGTGCCAGCAGCCCCTCCGCGCCAGGGGATCAGCCCCAGCATTTT. V gene TRBV4-2 combines with J gene TRBJ1-5; tentatively, D is TRBD1 (6 bases). There are 15 residues in the CDR3. V lost 4 bases, J lost 5 bases, and 15 bases lay in between. CDR1 LGHNA and CDR2 YNFKEQ come from the germline V gene.